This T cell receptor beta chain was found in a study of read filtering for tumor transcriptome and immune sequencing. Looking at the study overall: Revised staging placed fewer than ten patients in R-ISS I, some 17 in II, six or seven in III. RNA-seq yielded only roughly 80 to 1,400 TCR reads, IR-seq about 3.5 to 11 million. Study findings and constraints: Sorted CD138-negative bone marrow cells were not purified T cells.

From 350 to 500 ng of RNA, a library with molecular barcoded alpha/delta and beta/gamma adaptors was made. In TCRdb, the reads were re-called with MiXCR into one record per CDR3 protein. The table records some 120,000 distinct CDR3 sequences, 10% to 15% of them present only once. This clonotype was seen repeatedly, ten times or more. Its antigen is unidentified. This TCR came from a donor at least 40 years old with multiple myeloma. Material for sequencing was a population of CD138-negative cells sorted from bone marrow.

This CDR3 is CASSLSLGVWYGYTF. CDR3 nucleotide sequence: TGTGCCAGCAGTTTATCGTTGGGGGTATGGTATGGCTACACCTTC. This chain joins TRBV27 and TRBJ1-2; TRBD1 is a possible D gene (5 bases). CDR3 size: 15 residues. The V and J ends lost 0 bases and 5 bases respectively, with 13 bases between them. Germline V gene sequence: CDR1 MNHEY, CDR2 SMNVEV (reference sequence).